The 20 T cell receptor beta chains below were found in one sample sequenced in a study of CD8 T cells in Susac syndrome (dated by TCRdb to between 2019 and 2020). The protocol used for the library was the immunoSEQ multiplex PCR assay. RNA was extracted using the RNeasy kit, and roughly 0.45 to 1 ug of the RNA was reverse transcribed with random hexamers. TCRdb reprocessing: public reads trimmed at Q25 with fastp, clones called with MiXCR, in-frame beta chains kept. Each CDR3 protein appears once, grouped with its most common genes and DNA. Within this sample are about 130,000 distinct CDR3 sequences, with under 95% of them counted one time only. Approximately 0.24% of the sample is in the top ten clones. Material: CD8+ T cells from PBMCs. These receptors originate from a human donor with multiple sclerosis.

The chain is built from TRBV6-5 and TRBJ2-1; 8 bases are shared with TRBD1. This CDR3 is built from 17 residues. Trimming cost V 4 bases and J 6 bases; bases outside gene matches: 14. Germline V gene sequence: CDR1 MNHEY, CDR2 SVGAGI. This CDR3 is CASSLGQGFGLGNEQFF. CDR3 nucleotide sequence: TGTGCCAGCAGTTTAGGACAGGGCTTCGGCTTGGGCAATGAGCAGTTCTTC.

The chain has TRBV4-3 and TRBJ2-7, with 10 nucleotides matching TRBD1. CDR1 is LGHNA, CDR2 YSLEER, per germline. With 0 bases clipped from V and 1 base from J, the junction kept 3 bases outside the gene matches. This CDR3 spans 16 amino acids. The CDR3 nucleotides are TGCGCCAGCAGCCAAGATAAGGGACAGGGGTCCTACGAGCAGTACTTC. Translation gives CASSQDKGQGSYEQYF.

V and J are TRBV27 and TRBJ1-5; D gene uncertain. CDR1 is MNHEY, CDR2 SMNVEV, per germline (reference sequence). Trimming removed 3 bases from V and 3 bases from J, with 6 bases in between. The CDR3 runs to 13 residues. The CDR3 loop is CASSFSDNQPQHF. In nucleotides, the CDR3 is TGTGCCAGCAGTTTTAGCGACAATCAGCCCCAGCATTTT.

The J gene is TRBJ2-1, the V gene TRBV19; D gene unclear. This CDR3 has 13 residues. V lost 7 bases and J lost 0, with 7 bases in between. The germline gives CDR1 LNHDA, CDR2 SQIVND (reference sequence). The CDR3 sequence: CASTFSSYNEQFF. The CDR3 DNA reads TGTGCCAGTACCTTTAGCTCCTACAATGAGCAGTTCTTC.

This chain connects TRBV29-1 to TRBJ2-3, with a weak D call TRBD1 (5 bases). Germline V lookup: CDR1 SQVTM, CDR2 ANQGSEA. V lost 0 bases and J 3 bases, leaving 16 bases between the germline ends. This CDR3 region has 16 residues. CDR3 loop: CSVEDLIDSLTDTQYF. The CDR3 DNA follows: TGCAGCGTTGAAGATTTGATAGACAGCCTAACAGATACGCAGTATTTT.

V and J are TRBV14 and TRBJ2-7; perhaps TRBD2 as D (6 bases). Per the germline V gene, CDR1 is SGHDN and CDR2 is FVKESK. The CDR3 totals 15 residues. The germline V and J ends were trimmed by 3 bases and 0 bases, with 12 bases remaining between them. The CDR3 here is CASSHPGTGSYEQYF. The CDR3 DNA is TGTGCCAGCAGCCACCCCGGGACTGGCTCCTACGAGCAGTACTTC.

The chain uses TRBV12-3 or TRBV12-4 and TRBJ2-2; D might be TRBD2 (6 bases). V gave up 6 bases and J gave up 2 bases, with 16 bases separating them. There are 16 residues in the CDR3. This CDR3 reads CASSRPGAENTGELFF. CDR3 coding DNA: TGTGCCAGCAGCCGTCCGGGAGCGGAAAACACCGGGGAGCTGTTTTTT.

The chain recombines TRBV12-3 or TRBV12-4 with TRBJ2-5; TRBD2 matches at 8 bases. The CDR3 extends over 15 amino acids. The trim removed 5 bases at V and 5 bases at J, leaving 10 bases unmatched. The CDR3 loop is CASSLLGLESETQYF. CDR3 DNA: TGTGCCAGCAGTCTCCTGGGACTAGAGTCGGAGACCCAGTACTTC.

The gene calls are TRBV4-2 and TRBJ2-5; D possibly uses TRBD1 or TRBD2 (5 bases each). Germline assignment: CDR1 LGHNA and CDR2 YNFKEQ. The V gene lost 1 base and the J gene lost 5 bases, with 14 bases spanning the gap. The CDR3 contains 15 residues. The CDR3 loop reads CASSQVGRDAETQYF. DNA of the CDR3: TGTGCCAGCAGCCAAGTAGGACGGGACGCGGAGACCCAGTACTTC.

The rearrangement joins TRBV11-2 to TRBJ1-1; D is ambiguous. Between the trimmed V and J ends, which lost 1 base and 1 base, there was a span of 13 bases. Germline loops: CDR1 SGHAT, CDR2 FQNNGV. This CDR3 has 16 amino acids. This CDR3 is CASSLGDLERNTEAFF. The DNA of the CDR3 is TGTGCCAGCAGCTTAGGCGACCTCGAGCGGAACACTGAAGCTTTCTTT.

The V call is TRBV20-1, the J call TRBJ1-2; no clear D gene. The germline V gene encodes CDR1 DFQATT and CDR2 SNEGSKA (reference sequence). The CDR3 has 14 residues. The V and J ends lost 0 bases and 5 bases respectively, with 13 bases between them. CDR3 sequence (DNA): TGCAGTGCTAGAGACCGGGTCGGCCGTTATGGCTACACCTTC. The encoded protein is CSARDRVGRYGYTF.

The V gene is TRBV6-2 or TRBV6-3, the J gene TRBJ2-2; D ambiguous. The CDR3 length is 14 residues. Trimming stripped 5 bases from V and 0 bases from J, with 7 bases between. CDR1 is MNHEY and CDR2 is SVGEGT in the germline V gene. In DNA form, the CDR3 reads TGTGCCAGCAGTCCCGAAGCGAACACCGGGGAGCTGTTTTTT. It encodes CASSPEANTGELFF.

The rearrangement uses TRBV5-1 and TRBJ1-1; the D gene is possibly TRBD1 (5 bases). The CDR3 runs to 15 residues. The germline V gene has CDR1 SGHRS and CDR2 YFSETQ. Trimming took 0 bases from V and 4 from J, leaving 13 bases between them. CDR3 sequence: CASSLGLAGGTEAFF. The DNA for the CDR3 is TGCGCCAGCAGCTTGGGACTCGCTGGGGGCACTGAAGCTTTCTTT.

The CDR3 region has the DNA TGCAGCGGTCAGGCTGGGGACAGGGGGTTCTTC. This encodes CSGQAGDRGFF. The genes are TRBV29-1 and TRBJ2-1; 10 positions agree with TRBD1. CDR3 length: 11 amino acids. Germline V gene sequence: CDR1 SQVTM, CDR2 ANQGSEA. The J segment lost 15 bases and the V segment lost 7 bases, leaving 9 bases of the junction unmatched.

The chain employs TRBV5-1 and TRBJ1-4; D remains unclear. Trimming took 4 bases from V and 5 from J, leaving 15 bases between them. Per the germline V gene, CDR1 is SGHRS and CDR2 is YFSETQ. This CDR3 has 15 residues. CDR3 sequence (DNA): TGCGCCAGCAGCGCCCACGGGAACTCCAATGAAAAACTGTTTTTT. This gives the protein CASSAHGNSNEKLFF.

The gene calls are TRBV7-2 and TRBJ2-5; the D gene could be TRBD1 or TRBD2 (5 bases each). The CDR3 sequence is 16 residues long. Germline CDR1 and CDR2: SGHTA and FQGNSA. Trimming removed 0 bases at V and 6 bases at J, with 17 bases between. The chain's CDR3 is CASSLASEVSGQTQYF. Written as DNA, the CDR3 is TGTGCCAGCAGCTTAGCGTCAGAAGTGTCGGGGCAGACCCAGTACTTC.

The chain couples TRBV29-1 to TRBJ2-2, with D tentatively TRBD1 or TRBD2 (5 bases each). The ends were cut back, 7 bases at V and 7 bases at J, with 25 bases in the middle. The CDR3 sequence is 16 residues long. Per the germline V gene, CDR1 is SQVTM and CDR2 is ANQGSEA. The CDR3 reads CSAVGVESGLVGELFF. The DNA of the CDR3 is TGCAGCGCCGTGGGGGTTGAGTCAGGGTTGGTCGGGGAGCTGTTTTTT.

The J gene is TRBJ1-1, the V gene TRBV28, with unresolved D. CDR3 size: 13 residues. V lost 3 bases to trimming and J lost 4 bases, with 9 bases between them. CDR1 MDHEN and CDR2 SYDVKM come from the germline V gene. The CDR3 region is CASSLLFGTEAFF. The CDR3 DNA follows: TGTGCCAGCAGTTTGTTATTTGGCACTGAAGCTTTCTTT. The complete variable domain, with remaining parts taken from reference TRBV28 and TRBJ1-1, reads DVKVTQSSRYLVKRTGEKVFLECVQDMDHENMFWYRQDPGLGLRLIYFSYDVKMKEKGDIPEGYSVSREKKERFSLILESASTNQTSMYLCASSLLFGTEAFFGQGTRLTVV.

This clonotype was counted a single time. The V and J genes are TRBV28 and TRBJ2-5; D remains ambiguous. Germline lookup yields CDR1 MDHEN and CDR2 SYDVKM. This CDR3 is built from 14 residues. V lost 6 bases to trimming and J lost 0 bases, with 11 bases between them. The CDR3 region is CASSLPRDQETQYF. CDR3 DNA sequence: TGTGCCAGCAGCCTACCCCGGGACCAAGAGACCCAGTACTTC.

The chain is built from TRBV9 and TRBJ2-7, with 8 bases fitting TRBD1. This CDR3 spans 15 amino acids. The germline gives CDR1 SGDLS, CDR2 YYNGEE. V shed 0 bases, J shed 6 bases, and the junction held 8 bases outside the gene matches. CDR3 nucleotide sequence: TGTGCCAGCAGCGTAGTCCCGGACAGGGCAATCGAGCAGTACTTC. Its translation: CASSVVPDRAIEQYF.